This TCR beta chain was observed in a study of CD8 T cells in ankylosing spondylitis. Study-level points and caveats: Disease-linked clones bore a CD8+ phenotype and were relatively rare in peripheral blood. From matched ankylosing spondylitis synovial fluid, disease-linked clones were reportedly recovered at significantly enriched levels. Ankylosing spondylitis blood appeared to carry a characteristic TCR beta motif of several highly homologous variants.

Trimming removed 1 base from V and 7 bases from J, with 10 bases in between. This CDR3 is built from 13 residues. Germline V CDR1 and CDR2: SGHAT, FQNNGV. As regards this clonotype: The target antigen is unknown.

Quantitative 5'-RACE with molecular barcodes produced the TCR beta libraries. TCRdb redid the calling of the 5' RACE reads with MiXCR, one entry per CDR3 protein. The sample carries fewer than 200,000 distinct CDR3 sequences, 15% to 20% recorded once. The chain recombines TRBV11-2 with TRBJ2-5; D possibly corresponds to TRBD2 (6 bases). The receptor's source is a male donor under 30 with ankylosing spondylitis or in good health (not recorded which). Sequences were obtained from blood, either unsorted or a sorted T cell fraction (not recorded which). The DNA of the CDR3 is TGTGCCAGCAGCTTAGCGGGAGCGGCGACCCAGTACTTC. Translated, it gives CASSLAGAATQYF.